What follows are 8 T cell receptor beta chains derived from one specimen sequenced in a study of T cell responses to AZD1222 COVID-19 vaccine. The table came from immunoSEQ multiplex PCR; TCRdb's copy has only in-frame clones and leaves some out. Of some 81,000 clones in the sample, around nine tenths were seen once. The sample consisted of peripheral blood, taken 28 days after the second AZD1222 dose. The origin of the receptors is an adult who received the AZD1222 COVID-19 vaccine.

V is TRBV9 and J is TRBJ1-2; tentatively, D is TRBD1 (5 bases). V shed 0 bases and J shed 14 bases, with 14 bases lying between them. The CDR3 is made up of 12 amino acids. Germline V gene sequence: CDR1 SGDLS, CDR2 YYNGEE. CDR3 loop: CASSVVGDGPTF. As DNA, the CDR3 is TGTGCCAGCAGCGTAGTTGGGGACGGTCCAACCTTC.

CDR3 sequence: CASSEVGDPGQNNSPLHF. The CDR3 nucleotides read TGCGCCAGCAGTGAGGTTGGAGATCCGGGACAAAATAATTCACCCCTCCACTTT. The chain employs TRBV10-1 and TRBJ1-6; a possible D gene is TRBD1 (6 bases). Germline CDR1 reads WNHNN; CDR2 reads SYGVQD (reference sequence). The CDR3 contains 18 residues. Trimming took off 2 bases at V and 5 bases at J, with 19 bases between the two ends.

The V gene is TRBV11-3, the J gene TRBJ2-7, with TRBD2 identical over 8 bases. This CDR3 is 15 amino acids long. Trimming took 5 bases from V and 2 from J; bases not matched to a gene: 8. Germline lookup yields CDR1 SGHNT and CDR2 YENEEA. The CDR3 loop is CASSRSGTRTYEQYF. CDR3 sequence (DNA): TGTGCCAGCAGCCGTTCCGGGACTAGAACCTACGAGCAGTACTTC.

The chain carries TRBV5-1 and TRBJ2-2; TRBD1 or TRBD2 may be the D gene (5 bases each). V lost 4 bases, J lost 7 bases, and 17 bases lay in between. Germline V lookup: CDR1 SGHRS, CDR2 YFSETQ. CDR3 size: 15 residues. Here the CDR3 reads CASSPRGIDLGELFF. CDR3 DNA: TGCGCCAGCAGCCCCCGGGGCATAGATCTCGGGGAGCTGTTTTTT.

This chain uses TRBV6-6 with TRBJ1-5, with TRBD1 as a possible D gene (6 bases). The CDR3 length is 14 residues. The germline V gene has CDR1 MNHNY and CDR2 SVGAGI (reference sequence). The germline V and J ends were trimmed by 4 bases and 7 bases, with 14 bases remaining between them. The CDR3: CASSFAQGSQPQHF. The CDR3 DNA reads TGTGCCAGCAGTTTCGCACAGGGAAGCCAGCCCCAGCATTTT.

This chain uses TRBV7-3 with TRBJ2-1, with D tentatively TRBD2 (5 bases). This CDR3 comprises 15 residues. Deletions cut 5 bases from V and 7 bases from J, with 18 bases between. The germline V gene encodes CDR1 SGHTA and CDR2 FQGTGA. For the CDR3, the DNA is TGTGCCAGCAGCCCCGTGGTAGCGCGCACAAATGAGCAGTTCTTC. This sequence encodes CASSPVVARTNEQFF.

This chain connects TRBV15 to TRBJ1-1, with D tentatively TRBD1 (6 bases). Trimming cost V 1 base and J 6 bases, with 12 bases left between them. CDR1 is LNHNV, CDR2 YYDKDF, per germline (reference sequence). CDR3 length: 14 amino acids. In nucleotides, the CDR3 is TGTGCCACCAGCAGAGTCAGGGGAGGATCTGAAGCTTTCTTT. Its protein is CATSRVRGGSEAFF.

V and J are TRBV5-4 and TRBJ2-3; 9 nucleotides agree with TRBD2. CDR1 is SGHNT, CDR2 YYREEE, per germline (reference sequence). The trim removed 4 bases at V and 0 bases at J, leaving 15 bases unmatched. The CDR3 runs to 19 residues. This CDR3 reads CASSPPGSGRMFSTDTQYF. The CDR3 DNA follows: TGTGCCAGCAGCCCACCAGGTAGCGGGAGAATGTTTAGCACAGATACGCAGTATTTT.